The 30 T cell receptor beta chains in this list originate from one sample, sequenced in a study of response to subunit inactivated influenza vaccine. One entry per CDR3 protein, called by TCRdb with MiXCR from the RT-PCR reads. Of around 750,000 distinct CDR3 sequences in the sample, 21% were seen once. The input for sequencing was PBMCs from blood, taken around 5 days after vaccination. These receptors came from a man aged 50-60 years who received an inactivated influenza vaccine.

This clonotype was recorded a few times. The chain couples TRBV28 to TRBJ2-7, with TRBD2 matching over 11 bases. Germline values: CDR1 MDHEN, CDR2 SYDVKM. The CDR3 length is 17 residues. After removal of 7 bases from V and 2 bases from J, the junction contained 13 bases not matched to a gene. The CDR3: CASKNVAGGIKTYEQYF. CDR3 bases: TGTGCCAGCAAAAATGTAGCGGGAGGGATCAAAACCTACGAGCAGTACTTC.

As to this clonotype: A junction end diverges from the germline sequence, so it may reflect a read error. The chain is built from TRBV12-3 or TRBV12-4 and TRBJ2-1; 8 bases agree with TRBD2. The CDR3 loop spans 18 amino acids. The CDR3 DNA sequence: TGTACCAGCAGTTTAGCGGCGGGGGGACCCCTTTCCTACAATGAGCAGTTCTTC. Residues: CTSSLAAGGPLSYNEQFF.

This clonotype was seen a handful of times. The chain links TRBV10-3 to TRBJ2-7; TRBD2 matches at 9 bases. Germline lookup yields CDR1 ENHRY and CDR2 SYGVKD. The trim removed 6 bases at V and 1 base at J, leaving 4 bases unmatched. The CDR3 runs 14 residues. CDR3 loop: CAIRRGGRSYEQYF. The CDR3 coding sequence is TGTGCCATCAGGCGGGGGGGCAGGTCCTACGAGCAGTACTTC.

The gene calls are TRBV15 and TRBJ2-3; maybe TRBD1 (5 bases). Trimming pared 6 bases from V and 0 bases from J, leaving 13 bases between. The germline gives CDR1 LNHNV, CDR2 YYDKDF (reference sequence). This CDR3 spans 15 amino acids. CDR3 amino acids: CATRASTASTDTQYF. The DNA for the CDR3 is TGTGCCACCAGGGCTTCGACAGCTAGCACAGATACGCAGTATTTT.

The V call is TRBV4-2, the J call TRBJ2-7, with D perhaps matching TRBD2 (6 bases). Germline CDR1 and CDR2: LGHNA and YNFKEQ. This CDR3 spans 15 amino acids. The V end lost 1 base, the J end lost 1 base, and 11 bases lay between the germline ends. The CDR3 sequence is CASSQGVSGSYEQYF. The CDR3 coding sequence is TGTGCCAGCAGCCAAGGGGTTAGCGGTTCCTACGAGCAGTACTTC.

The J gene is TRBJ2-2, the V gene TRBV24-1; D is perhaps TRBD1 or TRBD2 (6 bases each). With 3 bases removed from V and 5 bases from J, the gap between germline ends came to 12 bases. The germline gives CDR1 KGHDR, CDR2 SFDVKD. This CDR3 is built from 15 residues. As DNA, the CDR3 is TGTGCCACCAGTGATGGGGGGCGCGGGACCGGGGAGCTGTTTTTT. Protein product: CATSDGGRGTGELFF.

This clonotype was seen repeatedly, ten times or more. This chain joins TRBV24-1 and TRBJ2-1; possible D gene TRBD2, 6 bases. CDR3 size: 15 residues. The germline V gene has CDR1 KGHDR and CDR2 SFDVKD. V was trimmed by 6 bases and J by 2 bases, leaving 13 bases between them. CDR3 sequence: CATSSGRITYNEQFF. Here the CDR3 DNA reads TGTGCCACCAGTAGTGGGAGGATCACCTACAATGAGCAGTTCTTC.

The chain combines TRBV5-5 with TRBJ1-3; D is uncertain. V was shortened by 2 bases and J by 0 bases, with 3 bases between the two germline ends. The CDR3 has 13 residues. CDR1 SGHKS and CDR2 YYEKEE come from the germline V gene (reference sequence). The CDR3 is CASSLPSGNTIYF. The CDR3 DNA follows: TGTGCCAGCAGCTTACCCTCTGGAAACACCATATATTTT. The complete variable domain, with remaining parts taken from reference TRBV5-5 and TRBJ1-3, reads DAGVTQSPTHLIKTRGQQVTLRCSPISGHKSVSWYQQVLGQGPQFIFQYYEKEERGRGNFPDRFSARQFPNYSSELNVNALLLGDSALYLCASSLPSGNTIYFGEGSWLTVV.

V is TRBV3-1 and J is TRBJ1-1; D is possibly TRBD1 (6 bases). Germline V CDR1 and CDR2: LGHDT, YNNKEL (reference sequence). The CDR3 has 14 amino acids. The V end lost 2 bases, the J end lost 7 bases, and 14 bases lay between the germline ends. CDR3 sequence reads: CASSQPGTLVEAFF. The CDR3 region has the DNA TGTGCCAGCAGCCAACCTGGGACATTGGTTGAAGCTTTCTTT. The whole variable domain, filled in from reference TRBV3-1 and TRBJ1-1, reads DTAVSQTPKYLVTQMGNDKSIKCEQNLGHDTMYWYKQDSKKFLKIMFSYNNKELIINETVPNRFSPKSPDKAHLNLHINSLELGDSAVYFCASSQPGTLVEAFFGQGTRLTVV.

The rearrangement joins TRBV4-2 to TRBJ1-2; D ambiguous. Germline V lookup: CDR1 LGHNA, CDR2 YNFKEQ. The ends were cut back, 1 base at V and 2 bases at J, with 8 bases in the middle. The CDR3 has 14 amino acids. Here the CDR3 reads CASSQAGKNYGYTF. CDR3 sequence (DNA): TGTGCCAGCAGCCAAGCCGGGAAGAACTATGGCTACACCTTC.

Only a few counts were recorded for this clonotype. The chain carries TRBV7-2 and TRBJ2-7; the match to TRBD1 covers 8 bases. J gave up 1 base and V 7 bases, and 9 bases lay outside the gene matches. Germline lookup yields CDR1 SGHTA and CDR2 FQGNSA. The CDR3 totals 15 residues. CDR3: CASTFDRGGSYEQYF. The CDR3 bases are TGTGCCAGCACCTTCGACAGGGGCGGGTCCTACGAGCAGTACTTC.

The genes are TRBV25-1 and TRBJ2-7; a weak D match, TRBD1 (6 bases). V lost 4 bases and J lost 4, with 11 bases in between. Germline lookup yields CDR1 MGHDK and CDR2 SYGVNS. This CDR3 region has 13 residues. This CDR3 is CASSVYTGYEQYF. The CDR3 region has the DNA TGTGCCAGCAGTGTATATACAGGGTACGAGCAGTACTTC.

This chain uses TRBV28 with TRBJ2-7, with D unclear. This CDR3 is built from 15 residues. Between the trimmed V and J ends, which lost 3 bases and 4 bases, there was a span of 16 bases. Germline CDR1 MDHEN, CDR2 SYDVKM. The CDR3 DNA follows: TGTGCCAGCAGTTTGGTACACCCGAAAGCATACGAGCAGTACTTC. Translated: CASSLVHPKAYEQYF.

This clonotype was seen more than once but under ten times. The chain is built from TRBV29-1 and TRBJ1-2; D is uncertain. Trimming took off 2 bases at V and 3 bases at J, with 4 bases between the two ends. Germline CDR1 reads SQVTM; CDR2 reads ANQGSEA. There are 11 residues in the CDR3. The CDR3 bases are TGCAGCGTTGAAAGGGACTATGGCTACACCTTC. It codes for CSVERDYGYTF. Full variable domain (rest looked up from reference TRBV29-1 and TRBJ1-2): SAVISQKPSRDICQRGTSLTIQCQVDSQVTMMFWYRQQPGQSLTLIATANQGSEATYESGFVIDKFPISRPNLTFSTLTVSNMSPEDSSIYLCSVERDYGYTFGSGTRLTVV.

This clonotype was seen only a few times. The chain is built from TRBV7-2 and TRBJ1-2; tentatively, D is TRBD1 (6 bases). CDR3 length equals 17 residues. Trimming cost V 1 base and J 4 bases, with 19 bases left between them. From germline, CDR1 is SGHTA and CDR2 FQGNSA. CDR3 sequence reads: CASSLVVGGTDFYGYTF. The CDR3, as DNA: TGTGCCAGCAGCTTAGTGGTTGGGGGCACAGATTTCTATGGCTACACCTTC.

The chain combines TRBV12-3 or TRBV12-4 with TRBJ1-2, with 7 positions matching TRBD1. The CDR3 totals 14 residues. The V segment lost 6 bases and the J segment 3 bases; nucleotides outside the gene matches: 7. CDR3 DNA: TGTGCCAGCAGCCCGGGACAGTTTTACTATGGCTACACCTTC. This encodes CASSPGQFYYGYTF.

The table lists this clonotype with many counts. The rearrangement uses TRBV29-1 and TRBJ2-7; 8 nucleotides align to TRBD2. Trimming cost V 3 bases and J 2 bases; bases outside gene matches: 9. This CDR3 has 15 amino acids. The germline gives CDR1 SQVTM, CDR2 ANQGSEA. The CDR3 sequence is CSVDGLGLEPYEQYF. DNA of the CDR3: TGCAGCGTTGATGGTTTGGGACTAGAGCCCTACGAGCAGTACTTC.

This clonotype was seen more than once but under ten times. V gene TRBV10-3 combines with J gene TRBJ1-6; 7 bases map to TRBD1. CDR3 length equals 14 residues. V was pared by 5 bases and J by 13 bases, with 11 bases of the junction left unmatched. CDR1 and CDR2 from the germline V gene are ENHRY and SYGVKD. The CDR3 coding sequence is TGTGCCATCAGTACAGGGGAAATGGGTAACCCCCTCCACTTT. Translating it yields CAISTGEMGNPLHF.

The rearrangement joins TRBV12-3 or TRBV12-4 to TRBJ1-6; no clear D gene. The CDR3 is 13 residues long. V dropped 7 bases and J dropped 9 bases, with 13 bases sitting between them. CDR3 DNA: TGTGCCAGCAAGGAGGGCCGCGGTTCACCCCTCCACTTT. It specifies CASKEGRGSPLHF.

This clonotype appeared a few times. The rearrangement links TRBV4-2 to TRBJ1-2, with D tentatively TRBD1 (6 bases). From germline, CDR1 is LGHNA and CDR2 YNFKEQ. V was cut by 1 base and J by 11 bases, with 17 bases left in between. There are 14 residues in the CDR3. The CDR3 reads CASSQVRGEGHYTF. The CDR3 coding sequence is TGTGCCAGCAGCCAAGTGAGGGGCGAGGGACATTACACCTTC.

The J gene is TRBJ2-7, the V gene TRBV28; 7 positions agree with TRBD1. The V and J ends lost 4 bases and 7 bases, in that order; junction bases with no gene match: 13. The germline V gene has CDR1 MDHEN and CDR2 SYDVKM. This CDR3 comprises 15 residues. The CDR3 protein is CASSSTGTANQEQYF. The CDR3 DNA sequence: TGTGCCAGCAGTTCAACCGGGACAGCCAACCAGGAGCAGTACTTC.

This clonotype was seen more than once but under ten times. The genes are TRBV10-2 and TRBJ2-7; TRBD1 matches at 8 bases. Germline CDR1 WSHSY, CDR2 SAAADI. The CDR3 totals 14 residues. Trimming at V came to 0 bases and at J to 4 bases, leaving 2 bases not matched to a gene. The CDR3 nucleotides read TGCGCCAGCAGTGAGTCCAGGACAGGGTACGAGCAGTACTTC. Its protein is CASSESRTGYEQYF.

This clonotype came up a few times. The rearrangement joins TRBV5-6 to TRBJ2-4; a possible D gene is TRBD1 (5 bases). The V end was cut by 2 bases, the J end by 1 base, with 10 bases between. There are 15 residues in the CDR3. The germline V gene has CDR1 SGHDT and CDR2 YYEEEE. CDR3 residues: CASSFSGLAKNIQYF. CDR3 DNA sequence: TGTGCCAGCAGCTTTTCAGGGTTGGCCAAAAACATTCAGTACTTC.

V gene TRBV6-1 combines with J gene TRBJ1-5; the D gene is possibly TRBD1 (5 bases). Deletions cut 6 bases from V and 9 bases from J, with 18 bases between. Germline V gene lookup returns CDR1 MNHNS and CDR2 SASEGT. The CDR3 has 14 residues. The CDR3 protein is CASSRGAGFRPQHF. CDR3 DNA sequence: TGTGCCAGCAGCCGGGGTGCAGGGTTTCGGCCCCAGCATTTT.

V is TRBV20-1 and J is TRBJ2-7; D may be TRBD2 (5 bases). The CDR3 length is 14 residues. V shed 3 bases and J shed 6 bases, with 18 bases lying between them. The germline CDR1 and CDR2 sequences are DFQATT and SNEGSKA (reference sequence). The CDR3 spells CSARDQLGLGEQYF. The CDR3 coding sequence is TGCAGTGCTAGGGACCAACTAGGACTTGGCGAGCAGTACTTC.

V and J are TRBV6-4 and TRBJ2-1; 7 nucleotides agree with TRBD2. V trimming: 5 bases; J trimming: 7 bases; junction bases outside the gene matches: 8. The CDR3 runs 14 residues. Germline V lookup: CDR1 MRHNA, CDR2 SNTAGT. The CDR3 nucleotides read TGTGCCAGCAGTTTTATAGCGGGTCAAAATGAGCAGTTCTTC. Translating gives CASSFIAGQNEQFF.

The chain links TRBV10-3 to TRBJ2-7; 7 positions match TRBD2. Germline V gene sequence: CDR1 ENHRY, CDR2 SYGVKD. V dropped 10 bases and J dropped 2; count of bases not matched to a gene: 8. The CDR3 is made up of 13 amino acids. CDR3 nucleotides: TGTGCCAACTCAGCGGGGTTCACCTACGAGCAGTACTTC. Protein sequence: CANSAGFTYEQYF.

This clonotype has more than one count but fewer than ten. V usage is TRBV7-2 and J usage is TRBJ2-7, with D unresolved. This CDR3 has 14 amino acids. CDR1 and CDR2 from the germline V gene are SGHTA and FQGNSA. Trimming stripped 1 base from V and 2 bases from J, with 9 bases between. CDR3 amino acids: CASSLGFRTYEQYF. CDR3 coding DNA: TGTGCCAGCAGCTTAGGATTCAGAACCTACGAGCAGTACTTC.

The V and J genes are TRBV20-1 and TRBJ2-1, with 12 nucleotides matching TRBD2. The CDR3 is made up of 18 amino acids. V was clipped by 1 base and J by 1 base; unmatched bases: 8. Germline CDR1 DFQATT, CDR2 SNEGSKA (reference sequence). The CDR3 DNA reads TGCAGTGCTAGAGTCCCTAGCGGGAGGGAAGCTTCCTACAATGAGCAGTTCTTC. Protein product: CSARVPSGREASYNEQFF.

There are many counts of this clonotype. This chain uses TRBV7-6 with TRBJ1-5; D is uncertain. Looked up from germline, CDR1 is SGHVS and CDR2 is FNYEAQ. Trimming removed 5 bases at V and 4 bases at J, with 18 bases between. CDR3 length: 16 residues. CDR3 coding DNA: TGTGCCAGCAGCCCACTTACCGGGCCCACAAATCAGCCCCAGCATTTT. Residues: CASSPLTGPTNQPQHF. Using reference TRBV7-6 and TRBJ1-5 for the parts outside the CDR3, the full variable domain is GAGVSQSPRYKVTKRGQDVALRCDPISGHVSLYWYRQALGQGPEFLTYFNYEAQQDKSGLPNDRFSAERPEGSISTLTIQRTEQRDSAMYRCASSPLTGPTNQPQHFGDGTRLSIL.